This paragraph reports one T cell receptor (beta chain). Antigen specificity is unknown. As for time point: week 47, end of study. Mutant IDH1 20-mer peptide, at 300 ug, made up each vaccine dose, with topical imiquimod. The CDR3 totals 12 residues. V trimming: 5 bases; J trimming: 6 bases; junction bases outside the gene matches: 0. CDR1 SEHNR and CDR2 FQNEAQ come from the germline V gene (reference sequence). Clones were read by immunoSEQ multiplex PCR, and TCRdb kept only the in-frame ones, dropping some. The data hold approximately 58,000 clones, with over 80% observed a single time. This entry belongs to a study of a mutant IDH1 vaccine in newly diagnosed glioma. About the research overall: Once 4-6 weeks had passed after radiotherapy alone, vaccination started, or it started with temozolomide cycles.

Source: PBMCs, taken from a glioma patient whose treatment included an IDH1 peptide vaccine. V and J are TRBV7-9 and TRBJ2-2; 7 positions match TRBD1. The receptor comes from a man aged 25 to 40 with glioma. The DNA for the CDR3 is TGTGCCAGCAGCCAGGGGGCCGGGGAGCTGTTTTTT. Its translation is CASSQGAGELFF. Full variable domain (outside the CDR3, taken from reference TRBV7-9 and TRBJ2-2): DTGVSQNPRHKITKRGQNVTFRCDPISEHNRLYWYRQTLGQGPEFLTYFQNEAQLEKSRLLSDRFSAERPKGSFSTLEIQRTEQGDSAMYLCASSQGAGELFFGEGSRLTVL.